This T cell receptor beta chain is drawn from a study of blood T cell repertoires in COVID-19. This CDR3 spans 14 amino acids. V shed 7 bases, J shed 6 bases, and the junction held 8 bases outside the gene matches. Germline V gives CDR1 MNHEY, CDR2 SVGAGI. Generated by immunoSEQ multiplex PCR, the TCRdb table keeps only in-frame clones and is missing some. The sample carries 70,000 to 90,000 clones, more than 85% recorded once. The gene calls are TRBV6-5 and TRBJ1-4; 7 bases are shared with TRBD1. This clonotype originated in a woman aged 50 to 65 with acute COVID-19. Material: PBMCs or T cells enriched from blood (not recorded which). The CDR3 nucleotides read TGTGCCAGCAAGAGCCAGGGGGTTGATGAAAAACTGTTTTTT. It is translated as CASKSQGVDEKLFF.